This T cell receptor (beta chain) was captured by sequencing in a study of blood T cell repertoires in COVID-19. The V gene's germline CDR1 is DFQATT and CDR2 SNEGSKA (reference sequence). The CDR3 loop spans 14 amino acids. The germline V and J ends were trimmed by 3 bases and 3 bases, with 12 bases remaining between them. Assay used: immunoSEQ multiplex PCR; TCRdb lists only in-frame clones, some missing. This sample carries approximately 160,000 clones, 75% to 85% of them seen once, and the ten largest clones take under 7%. The sequence came from a man in his forties or fifties who had recovered from COVID-19. Sequencing used PBMCs or T cells enriched from blood (not recorded which). This sequence joins TRBV20-1 and TRBJ2-4, with a tentative D call TRBD1 (7 bases). DNA for the CDR3: TGCAGTGCTAGTGGAGGGGGCAACAAAAACATTCAGTACTTC. Its protein is CSASGGGNKNIQYF.